This T cell receptor beta chain was sequenced for a study of T-cell memory formation after mild COVID-19. Study-level findings and limits: Whether day 37 second-wave clones are SARS-CoV-2-specific was not confirmed. CD4+ contracting clones lay mainly in CM and EM, CD8+ ones in EMRA.

Constant-segment primers served in 5'RACE that generated TCR alpha and TCR beta cDNA libraries bearing sample barcodes and UMIs. TCRdb processed the 5' RACE reads anew with MiXCR; each CDR3 protein has one entry. The sample has 400,000 to 500,000 distinct CDR3 sequences, about 19% seen once. The CDR3 is 14 amino acids. CDR1 is SNHLY and CDR2 is FYNNEI in the germline V gene. The V segment lost 5 bases and the J segment 4 bases; nucleotides outside the gene matches: 4. This clonotype was seen only a few times. Its specificity is unknown. The rearrangement uses TRBV2 and TRBJ2-5, with 10 bases aligning to TRBD1. Sequencing was carried out using PBMCs or a T cell subset sorted from them (not recorded which). This TCR was recovered from an adult woman who had mild COVID-19 (a few samples of this study predate the infection). Cell type and time point are not known. CDR3: CASSTGQGSETQYF. CDR3 in DNA: TGTGCCAGCAGTACGGGACAGGGGTCAGAGACCCAGTACTTC.